The 26 T cell receptor beta chains below come from one sample, sequenced in a study of T cell changes during pregnancy in multiple sclerosis. TCRdb's copy holds only in-frame clones and misses some; the assay was immunoSEQ multiplex PCR. Of about 110,000 clones listed, about 90% are singletons. Sequenced material: peripheral blood, taken before pregnancy. Source of these receptors: a female donor with multiple sclerosis, enrolled in a pregnancy study.

The chain has TRBV6-1 and TRBJ1-6; D is unresolved. CDR1 is MNHNS and CDR2 is SASEGT in the germline V gene. The CDR3 is made up of 15 amino acids. The V gene lost 8 bases and the J gene lost 10 bases, with 21 bases spanning the gap. CDR3: CASGYSFPPPSPLHF. The CDR3 bases are TGTGCCAGCGGGTACAGCTTCCCACCTCCATCACCCCTCCACTTT.

V usage is TRBV7-2 and J usage is TRBJ1-4; possible D gene TRBD1, 6 bases. CDR3 size: 15 residues. The V end was cut by 1 base, the J end by 8 bases, with 14 bases between. Germline CDR1 and CDR2: SGHTA and FQGNSA. CDR3 nucleotide sequence: TGTGCCAGCAGCTTAGAGGGGGGGGCGCGGGAAAAACTGTTTTTT. This sequence encodes CASSLEGGAREKLFF.

The chain joins TRBV19 to TRBJ2-7, with 7 bases that match TRBD1. The CDR3 is made up of 15 amino acids. J gave up 0 bases and V 5 bases, and 7 bases lay outside the gene matches. Per the germline V gene, CDR1 is LNHDA and CDR2 is SQIVND (reference sequence). The CDR3 protein is CASSAHRDSSYEQYF. CDR3 DNA sequence: TGTGCCAGTAGTGCACACCGGGACAGCTCCTACGAGCAGTACTTC.

V usage is TRBV6-6 and J usage is TRBJ2-6; possible D gene TRBD2, 5 bases. The CDR3 length is 15 residues. V lost 7 bases to trimming and J lost 0 bases, with 10 bases between them. Germline V gene data show CDR1 as MNHNY and CDR2 as SVGAGI (reference sequence). In DNA, the CDR3 is TGTGCCAGCAAAACGGGGTTCTCTGGGGCCAACGTCCTGACTTTC. Its translation is CASKTGFSGANVLTF.

The V gene is TRBV6-1, the J gene TRBJ2-1; 7 bases are a match to TRBD2. Trimming removed 2 bases from V and 6 bases from J; junction bases left unmatched: 13. Germline V CDR1 and CDR2: MNHNS, SASEGT. The CDR3 covers 17 residues. The CDR3 sequence: CASSELSAGEGFNEQFF. The CDR3 region has the DNA TGTGCCAGCAGTGAATTGTCCGCGGGAGAGGGGTTCAATGAGCAGTTCTTC.

V usage is TRBV28 and J usage is TRBJ1-4; tentatively, D is TRBD1 (5 bases). The germline CDR1 and CDR2 sequences are MDHEN and SYDVKM. The CDR3 consists of 15 residues. V lost 3 bases to trimming and J lost 7 bases, with 15 bases between them. CDR3 sequence: CASSLGGLGGEKLFF. In DNA, the CDR3 is TGTGCCAGCAGTTTGGGGGGTCTGGGGGGTGAAAAACTGTTTTTT.

The rearrangement joins TRBV5-1 to TRBJ1-1, with TRBD1 matching 8 bases. J gave up 5 bases and V 1 base, and 7 bases lay outside the gene matches. CDR1 is SGHRS, CDR2 YFSETQ, per germline. The CDR3 spans 15 residues. CDR3 protein: CASSLSGGDRTEAFF. In nucleotides, the CDR3 is TGCGCCAGCAGCTTGTCAGGGGGCGATAGGACTGAAGCTTTCTTT.

The rearrangement uses TRBV7-8 and TRBJ2-7; 7 bases match TRBD2. The CDR3 has 15 amino acids. From germline, CDR1 is SGHVS and CDR2 FQNEAQ. Trimming cost V 1 base and J 2 bases; bases outside gene matches: 5. This CDR3 is CASSLEEGGTYEQYF. CDR3 nucleotides: TGTGCCAGCAGCTTAGAGGAGGGAGGGACCTACGAGCAGTACTTC.

The gene calls are TRBV30 and TRBJ2-1, with 9 bases lining up with TRBD2. This CDR3 is 14 amino acids long. With V trimmed by 7 bases and J by 9 bases, 13 bases remained unmatched. Germline CDR1 reads GTSNPN; CDR2 reads SVGIG (reference sequence). CDR3 in amino acids: CASSRPSGKGEQFF. The CDR3 coding sequence is TGTGCCTCCAGTCGGCCTAGCGGGAAGGGTGAGCAGTTCTTC.

The chain employs TRBV28 and TRBJ2-5, with D hard to call. The CDR3 has 13 residues. From germline, CDR1 is MDHEN and CDR2 SYDVKM. Trimming cost V 2 bases and J 7 bases, with 11 bases left between them. The CDR3 DNA reads TGTGCCAGCAGTTTACGGCGGCCCGGGACCCAGTACTTC. The encoded protein is CASSLRRPGTQYF.

This sequence joins TRBV5-6 and TRBJ2-5; D is perhaps TRBD2 (6 bases). This CDR3 has 15 amino acids. The V end lost 2 bases, the J end lost 4 bases, and 15 bases lay between the germline ends. Germline V CDR1 and CDR2: SGHDT, YYEEEE. Here the CDR3 reads CASSFTGGERETQYF. CDR3 bases: TGTGCCAGCAGCTTCACCGGAGGGGAGCGAGAGACCCAGTACTTC.

The rearrangement links TRBV15 to TRBJ2-5; D ambiguous. V lost 5 bases, J lost 5 bases, and 18 bases lay in between. This CDR3 has 15 residues. Germline V gene sequence: CDR1 LNHNV, CDR2 YYDKDF (reference sequence). The CDR3: CATSLRFPVLETQYF. The CDR3 DNA is TGTGCCACCAGCCTTAGATTCCCTGTACTCGAGACCCAGTACTTC.

The chain recombines TRBV19 with TRBJ2-7, with D tentatively TRBD1 (5 bases). This CDR3 spans 16 amino acids. V lost 5 bases, J lost 5 bases, and 22 bases lay in between. Germline-derived CDR1 and CDR2 are LNHDA and SQIVND (reference sequence). CDR3 region: CASSLDTNLEFDEQYF. The CDR3 DNA follows: TGTGCCAGTAGTCTGGACACTAACCTGGAGTTTGACGAGCAGTACTTC. Using reference TRBV19 and TRBJ2-7 for the parts outside the CDR3, the full variable domain is DGGITQSPKYLFRKEGQNVTLSCEQNLNHDAMYWYRQDPGQGLRLIYYSQIVNDFQKGDIAEGYSVSREKKESFPLTVTSAQKNPTAFYLCASSLDTNLEFDEQYFGPGTRLTVT.

In the case of this clone: A read error may produce the germline difference seen at one junction end. This rearrangement joins TRBV19 to TRBJ1-1; 9 bases are a match to TRBD1. The CDR3 runs to 16 residues. Germline CDR1 and CDR2: LNHDA and SQIVND (reference sequence). The CDR3 protein is CASSKSSGQGRTGAFF. DNA for the CDR3: TGTGCCAGTAGTAAATCTTCGGGACAGGGCCGAACTGGAGCTTTCTTT.

The chain has TRBV11-2 and TRBJ2-5; 9 bases are a match to TRBD2. The CDR3 extends over 17 amino acids. Germline lookup yields CDR1 SGHAT and CDR2 FQNNGV. V dropped 1 base and J dropped 5; count of bases not matched to a gene: 11. This CDR3 reads CASSLGASGKGWETQYF. CDR3 sequence (DNA): TGTGCCAGCAGCTTAGGGGCTAGCGGGAAAGGTTGGGAGACCCAGTACTTC.

This chain connects TRBV6-5 to TRBJ1-2; TRBD1 aligns across 9 bases. Trimming removed 5 bases from V and 8 bases from J; junction bases left unmatched: 9. The CDR3 length is 14 residues. Germline CDR1 reads MNHEY; CDR2 reads SVGAGI. The CDR3 coding sequence is TGTGCCAGCAGTGAAAACAGGGGGCTACGAGGCTACACCTTC. Translated: CASSENRGLRGYTF.

The V and J genes are TRBV19 and TRBJ1-6; possibly TRBD1 for D (5 bases). Trimming stripped 5 bases from V and 10 bases from J, with 9 bases between. The CDR3 length is 12 residues. Germline loops: CDR1 LNHDA, CDR2 SQIVND (reference sequence). In nucleotides, the CDR3 is TGTGCCAGTAGTCAACAGGAGTCACCCCTCCACTTT. This translates into CASSQQESPLHF.

This sequence joins TRBV19 and TRBJ2-5; D is possibly TRBD2 (6 bases). This CDR3 contains 15 residues. Germline CDR1 and CDR2: LNHDA and SQIVND (reference sequence). V was trimmed by 1 base and J by 10 bases, leaving 19 bases between them. CDR3 protein: CASSIARAGPGDQYF. The CDR3 nucleotides are TGTGCCAGTAGTATAGCCAGGGCGGGGCCGGGGGACCAGTACTTC. Drawing the rest from reference TRBV19 and TRBJ2-5, the complete variable domain is DGGITQSPKYLFRKEGQNVTLSCEQNLNHDAMYWYRQDPGQGLRLIYYSQIVNDFQKGDIAEGYSVSREKKESFPLTVTSAQKNPTAFYLCASSIARAGPGDQYFGPGTRLLVL.

V usage is TRBV5-6 and J usage is TRBJ1-5; tentatively, D is TRBD1 (5 bases). Germline assignment: CDR1 SGHDT and CDR2 YYEEEE. Deletions cut 4 bases from V and 3 bases from J, with 17 bases between. The CDR3 loop spans 16 amino acids. The CDR3 sequence: CASSPYGEGYNQPQHF. The CDR3 coding sequence is TGTGCCAGCAGCCCCTATGGGGAGGGGTACAATCAGCCCCAGCATTTT.

The V call is TRBV9, the J call TRBJ1-2; 12 bases line up with TRBD1. CDR3 length: 15 amino acids. The V and J ends lost 6 bases and 6 bases, in that order; junction bases with no gene match: 9. Germline V gene sequence: CDR1 SGDLS, CDR2 YYNGEE. CDR3 in DNA: TGTGCCAGCACTACTTCCGGGACAGGGGGCGATGGCTACACCTTC. This encodes CASTTSGTGGDGYTF.

The chain combines TRBV5-1 with TRBJ2-1; D may be TRBD2 (6 bases). The CDR3 runs to 15 residues. Germline CDR1 SGHRS, CDR2 YFSETQ. V was clipped by 4 bases and J by 0 bases, with 11 bases between them. The CDR3 protein is CASSLQTSSYNEQFF. CDR3 in DNA: TGCGCCAGCAGCCTACAGACTAGCTCCTACAATGAGCAGTTCTTC.

The J gene is TRBJ1-4, the V gene TRBV6-1, with D perhaps TRBD1 (5 bases). The germline CDR1 and CDR2 sequences are MNHNS and SASEGT. The V end lost 7 bases, the J end lost 4 bases, and 13 bases lay between the germline ends. This CDR3 region has 14 residues. The CDR3 nucleotides are TGTGCCAGCATTCAGACAGAGCTTAATGAAAAACTGTTTTTT. Its translation is CASIQTELNEKLFF.

V gene TRBV5-5 combines with J gene TRBJ1-2; D is ambiguous. This CDR3 spans 15 amino acids. Trimming took 0 bases from V and 6 from J, leaving 15 bases between them. Germline CDR1 is SGHKS and CDR2 is YYEKEE (reference sequence). CDR3 protein: CASSLAEKARDGYTF. In nucleotides, the CDR3 is TGTGCCAGCAGCTTGGCCGAGAAGGCTAGAGATGGCTACACCTTC.

The chain recombines TRBV19 with TRBJ2-7; a weak D match, TRBD2 (6 bases). Germline V CDR1 and CDR2: LNHDA, SQIVND (reference sequence). V lost 2 bases, J lost 3 bases, and 11 bases lay in between. CDR3 size: 14 residues. The CDR3 loop is CASSIPGRFYEQYF. Written as DNA, the CDR3 is TGTGCCAGTAGTATACCGGGGAGGTTCTACGAGCAGTACTTC.

The chain uses TRBV4-3 and TRBJ2-5; D perhaps matches TRBD2 (6 bases). In germline, CDR1 is LGHNA, CDR2 YSLEER. The V end was cut by 4 bases, the J end by 4 bases, with 16 bases between. This CDR3 contains 15 residues. The CDR3 DNA is TGCGCCAGCAGCCCTAGCCCCCGGGGAGGAGAGACCCAGTACTTC. Translating gives CASSPSPRGGETQYF.

The rearrangement links TRBV7-8 to TRBJ2-3; TRBD2 might be the D (6 bases). The germline V gene encodes CDR1 SGHVS and CDR2 FQNEAQ. There are 15 residues in the CDR3. Deletions cut 4 bases from V and 8 bases from J, with 19 bases between. The CDR3 region is CASSSRKAGMGTQYF. The CDR3 nucleotides read TGTGCCAGCAGCTCGCGGAAAGCGGGTATGGGTACGCAGTATTTT.